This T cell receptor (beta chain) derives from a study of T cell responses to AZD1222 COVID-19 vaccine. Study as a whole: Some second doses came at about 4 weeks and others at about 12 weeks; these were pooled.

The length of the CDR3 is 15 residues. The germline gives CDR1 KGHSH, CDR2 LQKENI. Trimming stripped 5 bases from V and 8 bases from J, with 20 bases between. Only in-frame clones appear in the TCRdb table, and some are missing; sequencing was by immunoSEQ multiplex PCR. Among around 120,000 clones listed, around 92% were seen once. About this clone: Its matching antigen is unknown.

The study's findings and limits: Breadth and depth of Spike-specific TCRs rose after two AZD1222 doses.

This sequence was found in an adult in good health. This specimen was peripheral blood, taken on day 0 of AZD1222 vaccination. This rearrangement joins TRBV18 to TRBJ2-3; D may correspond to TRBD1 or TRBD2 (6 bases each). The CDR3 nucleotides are TGTGCCAGCTCATCGGCCGGGACTGGGGGGCGTACGCAGTATTTT. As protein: CASSSAGTGGRTQYF.